Listed below are T cell receptor beta chains from one sample, sequenced in a study of T cell responses to AZD1222 COVID-19 vaccine. Using immunoSEQ multiplex PCR, the repertoire was profiled, and TCRdb retains in-frame clones only, with some absent. Of some 120,000 clones in the sample, roughly 89% are singletons; the top ten hold around 10%. Material: peripheral blood, obtained on day 0 of MenACWY control vaccination. The receptors stem from an adult in good health. Both conserved end residues are part of each CDR3. The order of the fields is J gene, D gene, V gene, clone size, CDR3 DNA, CDR3 protein. A D gene is named only where the DNA matches it firmly. A clone size is listed for some rows: how often the clone was seen (once, few, many), or a class if it is expanded.

TRBJ2-3,TRBD2,TRBV6-4,.,TGTGCCAGCAGTGACGTACTAGCGGGAGCCCACACTAGCACAGATACGCAGTATTTT,CASSDVLAGAHTSTDTQYF
TRBJ2-5,.,TRBV12-5,.,TGTGCTAGTGGTTTGGTACTTGGGCGCTTAGAGACCCAGTACTTC,CASGLVLGRLETQYF
TRBJ2-3,TRBD2,TRBV7-9,once,TGTGCCAGCAGTTTGAGCGGGAGAAGCACAGATACGCAGTATTTT,CASSLSGRSTDTQYF
TRBJ1-2,TRBD1,TRBV7-2,.,TGTGCCAGCAGCCCCGCCTCGGGACAGAGTTATGGCTACACCTTC,CASSPASGQSYGYTF
TRBJ2-3,TRBD1,TRBV5-1,.,TGCGCCAGCAGCTTAAGGACAGGGGGTACAGATACGCAGTATTTT,CASSLRTGGTDTQYF
TRBJ2-5,.,TRBV6-5,few,TGTGCCAGCAGTTATGACCAGGGTTTCAAGACCCAGTACTTC,CASSYDQGFKTQYF
TRBJ2-1,TRBD2,TRBV9,few,TGTGCCAGCAGCGTACGCGGGAGGGCCTTAAATGAGCAGTTCTTC,CASSVRGRALNEQFF
TRBJ2-3,.,TRBV11-3,.,TGTGCCAGCAGCTTCGCGCGAGGCACAGATACGCAGTATTTT,CASSFARGTDTQYF
TRBJ2-7,TRBD1,TRBV5-1,.,TGCGCCAGCAGCCGGGGACAGGGACCCTACGAGCAGTACTTC,CASSRGQGPYEQYF
TRBJ2-3,TRBD1,TRBV7-9,.,TGTGCCAGCAGCCTGGGACAGGGGAACACAGATACGCAGTATTTT,CASSLGQGNTDTQYF
TRBJ1-1,.,TRBV6-2/TRBV6-3,.,TGTGCCAGCAGTTACGGCGACGTTACCACTGAAGCTTTCTTT,CASSYGDVTTEAFF
TRBJ2-1,TRBD1,TRBV6-6,.,TGTGCCAGCTCGGACAGGGGGCGCCTCAATGAGCAGTTCTTC,CASSDRGRLNEQFF
TRBJ2-7,TRBD1,TRBV4-1,.,TGCGCCAGCAGCCAAGATTTGTCAGGGGGTGGCTACGAGCAGTACTTC,CASSQDLSGGGYEQYF
TRBJ1-2,.,TRBV29-1,.,TGCAGCGTTGAAGGAGGCAACTCGCGGGACTATGGCTACACCTTC,CSVEGGNSRDYGYTF
TRBJ2-3,TRBD2,TRBV30,.,TGTGCCTGGAACCGACTAGCGGCCACAGATACGCAGTATTTT,CAWNRLAATDTQYF
TRBJ2-1,.,TRBV19,.,TGTGCCAGTAGCCCCACCAGAGGAGCGGGTATCAATGAGCAGTTCTTC,CASSPTRGAGINEQFF
TRBJ2-1,.,TRBV4-2,.,TGTGCCAGCAGCCCGAGCGGAAGCTCCTACAATGAGCAGTTCTTC,CASSPSGSSYNEQFF
TRBJ2-5,.,TRBV11-1,.,TGTGCCAGCAGCCCTGACAGGAGTCAAGAGACCCAGTACTTC,CASSPDRSQETQYF
TRBJ2-1,.,TRBV9,.,TGTGCCAGCAGCGTAGTTGAGGGGCCTTACAATGAGCAGTTCTTC,CASSVVEGPYNEQFF
TRBJ2-7,TRBD2,TRBV7-8,once,TGTGCCAGCAGCTTAGGAACTAGCGGGCGCCACGAGCAGTACTTC,CASSLGTSGRHEQYF
TRBJ1-1,.,TRBV10-3,.,TGTGCCATCAGTGAGTCTAGGGCAGGGCAGAACACTGAAGCTTTCTTT,CAISESRAGQNTEAFF
TRBJ1-5,.,TRBV30,.,TGTGCCTGGAGTGTTGAGACAATGGTTGGGAGCAATCAGCCCCAGCATTTT,CAWSVETMVGSNQPQHF
TRBJ2-2,.,TRBV5-1,.,TGCGCCAGCAGCTTGCGGTCAGGGAGAAACACCGGGGAGCTGTTTTTT,CASSLRSGRNTGELFF
TRBJ1-1,.,TRBV7-9,.,TGTGCCAGCAGCTTAGACTATGGGGGCCAAGCTTTCTTT,CASSLDYGGQAFF
TRBJ1-4,.,TRBV6-6,.,TGTGCCAGCAGTTACCCCATGGCAGCCGAAAAACTGTTTTTT,CASSYPMAAEKLFF
TRBJ2-1,TRBD1,TRBV24-1,.,TGTGCCACCAGTCGTGGGACAGGGCGCGATGAGCAGTTCTTC,CATSRGTGRDEQFF
TRBJ2-2,TRBD1,TRBV19,few,TGTGCCAGTAGTATCGGACAGGGGGGCACCGGGGAGCTGTTTTTT,CASSIGQGGTGELFF
TRBJ1-1,.,TRBV29-1,.,TGCAGCGTTGAGGGCAGCCAGGGGACTGAAGCTTTCTTT,CSVEGSQGTEAFF
TRBJ2-1,.,TRBV9,.,TGTGCCAGCAGCGTAGCCGTGGCAGCCAATGAGCAGTTCTTC,CASSVAVAANEQFF
TRBJ2-2,TRBD2,TRBV5-1,once,TGCGCCAGCAGTCCTGGACTAGCGGGCGGGGAGCTGTTTTTT,CASSPGLAGGELFF
TRBJ2-5,.,TRBV11-3,.,TGTGCCAGCAGCTCCGGGGGAAGACGGGAAGAGACCCAGTACTTC,CASSSGGRREETQYF
TRBJ2-6,TRBD1,TRBV11-3,.,TGTGCCAGCAGCTCGGGGACAGGGGCCGGGGCCAACGTCCTGACTTTC,CASSSGTGAGANVLTF
TRBJ1-1,.,TRBV4-1,.,TGCGCCAGCAGTCGGACGGCAAACACTGAAGCTTTCTTT,CASSRTANTEAFF
TRBJ1-1,.,TRBV11-3,.,TGTGCCAGCAGCTCCCAGGGAGTTTCCACTGAAGCTTTCTTT,CASSSQGVSTEAFF
TRBJ2-5,TRBD1,TRBV6-5,.,TGTGCCAGCAGGGATACAGGGGTCGAGACCCAGTACTTC,CASRDTGVETQYF
TRBJ2-3,.,TRBV5-6,.,TGTGCCAGCAGCTTGGTTGGGGGAGAAGGATCTAGCACAGATACGCAGTATTTT,CASSLVGGEGSSTDTQYF
TRBJ1-6,.,TRBV2,.,TGTGCCAGCAGTGCTCAGGGTCCCCCCTCACCCCTCCACTTT,CASSAQGPPSPLHF
TRBJ1-2,TRBD1,TRBV4-1,once,TGCGCCAGCAGCCAAGGCCGAGGGGACAGAGCTAACTATGGCTACACCTTC,CASSQGRGDRANYGYTF
TRBJ2-3,.,TRBV7-2,.,TGTGCCAGCAGCTTAATACAGTCGGCAGATACGCAGTATTTT,CASSLIQSADTQYF
TRBJ2-6,.,TRBV6-2/TRBV6-3,.,TGTGCCAGCAGTTTTCGGGCCTCTGGGGCCAACGTCCTGACTTTC,CASSFRASGANVLTF
TRBJ1-5,TRBD1,TRBV6-5,.,TGTGCCAGCAGTCGGGCAGGGGGCGATGGTCAGCCCCAGCATTTT,CASSRAGGDGQPQHF
TRBJ2-7,.,TRBV12-3/TRBV12-4,few,TGTGCCAGCAGCCGCCTTTGGGAGCAGTACTTC,CASSRLWEQYF
TRBJ2-1,TRBD1,TRBV25-1,.,TGTGCCAGCCAGGGGGCAAAACACAATGAGCAGTTCTTC,CASQGAKHNEQFF
TRBJ1-2,TRBD1,TRBV5-4,.,TGTGCCAGCAGCCTGGACAGACAGGGCAACTATGGCTACACCTTC,CASSLDRQGNYGYTF
TRBJ2-1,.,TRBV7-9,.,TGTGCCAGCAGCCCCACTAGCCTCGAGGAGCAGTTCTTC,CASSPTSLEEQFF
TRBJ2-7,.,TRBV15,.,TGTGCCACCAGCAGAGAGGGGAGAGGGCAGTACTTC,CATSREGRGQYF
TRBJ2-4,.,TRBV11-3,.,TGTGCCAGCAGCTCCGGACAGTCGTTAGCCAAAAACATTCAGTACTTC,CASSSGQSLAKNIQYF
TRBJ2-1,.,TRBV3-1/TRBV3-2,.,TGTGCCAGCAGCCCTCAACTAACGCAAGCGCAGTTCTTC,CASSPQLTQAQFF
TRBJ2-1,.,TRBV5-1,.,TGCGCCAGCAGCTTGATTGCAGCGGCGTACAATGAGCAGTTCTTC,CASSLIAAAYNEQFF
TRBJ2-1,.,TRBV6-2/TRBV6-3,.,TGTGCCAGCAGTTACGGGGGCGCAGGCCACAATGAGCAGTTCTTC,CASSYGGAGHNEQFF
TRBJ2-3,.,TRBV4-1,.,TGCGCCAGCAGCCATGACAGTCCCGGGACTTTTACTAGCACAGATACGCAGTATTTT,CASSHDSPGTFTSTDTQYF
TRBJ2-7,.,TRBV19,few,TGTGCCAGTAGTTTCCGGGGGATCCACGAGCAGTACTTC,CASSFRGIHEQYF
TRBJ1-5,.,TRBV28,.,TGTGCCAGCAGTTTATTTGGGGATCATAGCAATCAGCCCCAGCATTTT,CASSLFGDHSNQPQHF
TRBJ2-2,.,TRBV5-1,.,TGCGCCAGCAGCGGGAGAGAGACCGGGGAGCTGTTTTTT,CASSGRETGELFF
TRBJ1-2,.,TRBV6-6,.,TGTGCCAGCTCCTCAAACTATGGCTACACCTTC,CASSSNYGYTF